This TCR beta chain was captured by sequencing in a study of blood T cell repertoires in COVID-19. Overall study: From the United States, Italy and Spain came samples of acute and convalescent COVID-19.

In the original analysis: Estimates of nucleated cell counts were drawn from the amplification of reference gene primers. The table came from immunoSEQ multiplex PCR; TCRdb's copy has only in-frame clones and leaves some out. V and J calls and clone size are copied from that table; D and trimming were computed from the DNA. Counted here are about 110,000 clones, roughly 84% occurring once; the ten biggest clones make up roughly 7.7%. The CDR3 runs 17 residues. Germline trimming cut 2 bases from V and 0 bases from J; bases unmatched to any gene: 6. Germline V gives CDR1 SGHRS, CDR2 YFSETQ. The material sequenced was peripheral blood. The sequence derives from a woman older than 75 with active or convalescent COVID-19. The chain couples TRBV5-1 to TRBJ2-1; 9 positions agree with TRBD2. The CDR3 nucleotides read TGCGCCAGCAGCTTTAGACTAGCGGCAAGCTCCTACAATGAGCAGTTCTTC. This gives the protein CASSFRLAASSYNEQFF. Together with reference TRBV5-1 and TRBJ2-1, the CDR3 gives the full variable domain: KAGVTQTPRYLIKTRGQQVTLSCSPISGHRSVSWYQQTPGQGLQFLFEYFSETQRNKGNFPGRFSGRQFSNSRSEMNVSTLELGDSALYLCASSFRLAASSYNEQFFGPGTRLTVL.